Presented here are 26 T cell receptor beta chains from one specimen sequenced in a study of shared clonotypes between healthy human individuals. Only in-frame clones appear in the TCRdb table, and some are missing; sequencing was by immunoSEQ multiplex PCR. This table has around 620,000 clones, 90% to 95% appearing once. Positively selected for CCR7, the CD45RO-negative cells used as naive CD8 cells excluded terminally differentiated effector memory CD45RA+ cells. The sequenced sample consisted of naive CD8+ T cells sorted from blood. The receptors come from a woman younger than 45 in good health.

As DNA, the CDR3 is TGTGCCAGCAGTCCAATTTCGGACGATGGGGGCATAGCTTTCTTT. It specifies CASSPISDDGGIAFF. This chain links TRBV27 with TRBJ1-1, with D maybe TRBD1 (6 bases). Germline V lookup: CDR1 MNHEY, CDR2 SMNVEV (reference sequence). Trimming removed 5 bases at V and 10 bases at J, with 23 bases between. This CDR3 has 15 residues.

This chain connects TRBV5-6 to TRBJ2-7, with TRBD1 as a possible D gene (6 bases). The CDR3 extends over 15 amino acids. Trimming pared 2 bases from V and 3 bases from J, leaving 15 bases between. The germline gives CDR1 SGHDT, CDR2 YYEEEE. The CDR3, as DNA: TGTGCCAGCAGCTTATTAACAGGGTGGGACTACGAGCAGTACTTC. This translates into CASSLLTGWDYEQYF.

The chain combines TRBV2 with TRBJ2-5; perhaps TRBD2 as D (5 bases). The V end lost 4 bases, the J end lost 2 bases, and 8 bases lay between the germline ends. The CDR3 has 13 amino acids. The germline V gene encodes CDR1 SNHLY and CDR2 FYNNEI. In DNA, the CDR3 is TGTGCCAGCAGTGCCCCGGGACAAGAGACCCAGTACTTC. Protein: CASSAPGQETQYF.

This chain connects TRBV28 to TRBJ1-5; 12 nucleotides match TRBD1. CDR1 MDHEN and CDR2 SYDVKM come from the germline V gene. CDR3 length equals 14 residues. The V gene end was trimmed by 6 bases and the J gene end by 7 bases; junction bases not matched to a gene: 4. CDR3 DNA: TGTGCCAGCAGCCGGGACAGGGGGCGACAGCCCCAGCATTTT. Translating gives CASSRDRGRQPQHF.

This rearrangement joins TRBV7-9 to TRBJ2-2; TRBD2 agrees at 13 bases. The V and J ends lost 4 bases and 3 bases, in that order; junction bases with no gene match: 2. CDR3 length equals 16 residues. The germline gives CDR1 SEHNR, CDR2 FQNEAQ (reference sequence). This CDR3 reads CASSSGLAGDTGELFF. Here the CDR3 DNA reads TGTGCCAGCAGCTCAGGACTAGCGGGGGACACCGGGGAGCTGTTTTTT.

J is TRBJ2-1 and V is TRBV27; 11 bases are shared with TRBD2. V lost 5 bases to trimming and J lost 5 bases; unmatched junction nucleotides: 5. CDR3 length: 15 amino acids. Germline CDR1 reads MNHEY; CDR2 reads SMNVEV (reference sequence). CDR3 amino acids: CASSTGLAENNEQFF. The DNA for the CDR3 is TGTGCCAGCAGTACGGGACTAGCGGAAAACAATGAGCAGTTCTTC.

The chain carries TRBV4-1 and TRBJ2-1; TRBD2 aligns across 8 bases. The CDR3 is 18 residues long. With 4 bases clipped from V and 4 bases from J, the junction kept 15 bases outside the gene matches. Germline V lookup: CDR1 MGHRA, CDR2 YSYEKL. The CDR3 loop is CASSPNRELAASYNEQFF. DNA for the CDR3: TGCGCCAGCAGCCCGAACCGAGAACTAGCGGCATCATACAATGAGCAGTTCTTC.

CDR3 residues: CARGSKPMVNTEAFF. CDR3 DNA: TGTGCCAGAGGCAGCAAACCGATGGTGAACACTGAAGCTTTCTTT. This chain joins TRBV6-1 and TRBJ1-1; D gene unclear. V was pared by 9 bases and J by 0 bases, with 17 bases between. The length of the CDR3 is 15 residues. Germline CDR1 reads MNHNS; CDR2 reads SASEGT.

The rearrangement links TRBV19 to TRBJ1-1, with 8 nucleotides matching TRBD1. Germline CDR1 and CDR2: LNHDA and SQIVND (reference sequence). CDR3 length equals 18 residues. Trimming removed 3 bases from V and 5 bases from J; junction bases left unmatched: 17. The CDR3: CASSMGGRDRGNKTEAFF. The CDR3 DNA sequence: TGTGCCAGTAGTATGGGGGGCCGAGACAGGGGAAATAAGACTGAAGCTTTCTTT. Variable domain in full (rest from reference TRBV19 and TRBJ1-1): DGGITQSPKYLFRKEGQNVTLSCEQNLNHDAMYWYRQDPGQGLRLIYYSQIVNDFQKGDIAEGYSVSREKKESFPLTVTSAQKNPTAFYLCASSMGGRDRGNKTEAFFGQGTRLTVV.

The CDR3 sequence is CSAREEEVAFF. The CDR3 region has the DNA TGCAGTGCTAGAGAGGAGGAAGTGGCTTTCTTT. This rearrangement joins TRBV20-1 to TRBJ1-1; no clear D. The CDR3 consists of 11 residues. The germline gives CDR1 DFQATT, CDR2 SNEGSKA (reference sequence). V lost 0 bases to trimming and J lost 11 bases, with 10 bases between them.

This clone occurred once. The J gene is TRBJ2-1, the V gene TRBV19; 10 nucleotides line up with TRBD1. With 3 bases clipped from V and 9 bases from J, the junction kept 8 bases outside the gene matches. The CDR3 loop spans 15 amino acids. Looked up from germline, CDR1 is LNHDA and CDR2 is SQIVND (reference sequence). CDR3 loop: CASSIPGQGISEQFF. The CDR3 DNA sequence: TGTGCCAGTAGTATTCCGGGACAGGGGATCAGTGAGCAGTTCTTC.

This clone was seen once. The genes are TRBV7-9 and TRBJ2-3; D is ambiguous. The germline V and J ends were trimmed by 5 bases and 0 bases, with 3 bases remaining between them. The CDR3 is 12 amino acids. CDR1 and CDR2 (germline): SEHNR, FQNEAQ (reference sequence). The CDR3 bases are TGTGCCAGCAGCAAAAGCACAGATACGCAGTATTTT. Protein sequence: CASSKSTDTQYF.

This chain joins TRBV2 and TRBJ1-2; D might be TRBD1 (6 bases). CDR1 and CDR2 (germline): SNHLY, FYNNEI. Trimming pared 4 bases from V and 4 bases from J, leaving 22 bases between. The CDR3 totals 17 residues. Here the CDR3 DNA reads TGTGCCAGCAGTGGATGGACAGACGACGAGAGGGGCTATGGCTACACCTTC. It is translated as CASSGWTDDERGYGYTF.

This chain links TRBV2 with TRBJ2-1, with 10 positions matching TRBD2. V was pared by 3 bases and J by 9 bases, with 11 bases of the junction left unmatched. This CDR3 has 16 residues. Germline lookup yields CDR1 SNHLY and CDR2 FYNNEI. CDR3 DNA sequence: TGTGCCAGCAGTGACCCTCTCCTAGCGGGAGTGAGTGAGCAGTTCTTC. This codes for CASSDPLLAGVSEQFF.

This rearrangement joins TRBV23-1 to TRBJ2-5; 7 positions agree with TRBD2. The end of the DNA fits TRBJ2-7 better, so the J call may be wrong. TRBV23-1 is assigned to the ORF class and has an uncertain function. The CDR3 runs to 16 residues. CDR3 sequence reads: CASSRIPLAVTYEQYF. DNA of the CDR3: TGCGCCAGCAGTCGTATTCCGCTAGCGGTTACCTACGAGCAGTACTTC.

With regard to this clone: Other DNA sequences of this sample code for an identical CDR3. The chain recombines TRBV11-3 with TRBJ2-1; D remains unclear. The CDR3 is made up of 11 amino acids. CDR1 and CDR2 (germline): SGHNT, YENEEA. V dropped 1 base and J dropped 7 bases, with 2 bases sitting between them. Here the CDR3 DNA reads TGTGCCAGCAGCTTAGGGAATGAGCAGTTCTTC. Translation: CASSLGNEQFF. The full variable domain, completed using reference TRBV11-3 and TRBJ2-1, is EAGVVQSPRYKIIEKKQPVAFWCNPISGHNTLYWYLQNLGQGPELLIRYENEEAVDDSQLPKDRFSAERLKGVDSTLKIQPAELGDSAVYLCASSLGNEQFFGPGTRLTVL.

The gene calls are TRBV27 and TRBJ2-7; TRBD1 is a possible D gene (6 bases). Trimming removed 0 bases at V and 6 bases at J, with 15 bases between. Germline V gene data show CDR1 as MNHEY and CDR2 as SMNVEV (reference sequence). There are 15 residues in the CDR3. In DNA, the CDR3 is TGTGCCAGCAGTTTATCTCCAGGGGCTACTGCCGAGCAGTACTTC. It specifies CASSLSPGATAEQYF.

V and J are TRBV27 and TRBJ2-7, with D perhaps TRBD2 (6 bases). The CDR3 has 13 residues. From germline, CDR1 is MNHEY and CDR2 SMNVEV (reference sequence). V was cut by 3 bases and J by 2 bases, with 8 bases left in between. The CDR3 loop reads CASSLGLPYEQYF. In DNA form, the CDR3 reads TGTGCCAGCAGTTTGGGACTTCCCTACGAGCAGTACTTC.

The CDR3 here is CASSLDPGSPLHF. The CDR3 bases are TGTGCCAGCAGTTTAGACCCGGGTTCACCCCTCCACTTT. V and J are TRBV28 and TRBJ1-6; no firm D call. The length of the CDR3 is 13 residues. V lost 2 bases and J lost 9, with 8 bases in between. Germline CDR1 and CDR2: MDHEN and SYDVKM.

The chain's CDR3 is CSVEASGDRGNTIYF. DNA for the CDR3: TGCAGCGTTGAGGCCTCCGGAGACAGAGGAAACACCATATATTTT. The chain employs TRBV29-1 and TRBJ1-3, with TRBD1 as a possible D gene (5 bases). The V gene's germline CDR1 is SQVTM and CDR2 ANQGSEA. V lost 3 bases and J lost 4, with 16 bases in between. The CDR3 length is 15 residues.

DNA of the CDR3: TGTGCCAGCAGCATCGGACTGGCAGTGCAGTACTTC. Protein sequence: CASSIGLAVQYF. The rearrangement uses TRBV28 and TRBJ2-5, with D perhaps matching TRBD2 (5 bases). The length of the CDR3 is 12 residues. The V end was cut by 6 bases, the J end by 11 bases, with 16 bases between. Germline V gene data show CDR1 as MDHEN and CDR2 as SYDVKM.

The rearrangement uses TRBV5-4 and TRBJ1-2; unclear D gene. Trimming stripped 6 bases from V and 7 bases from J, with 22 bases between. Germline V gene sequence: CDR1 SGHNT, CDR2 YYREEE (reference sequence). The CDR3 totals 15 residues. DNA of the CDR3: TGTGCCAGCACCCCAGGACTAGAAGCAGCTAGTGGCTACACCTTC. Translating gives CASTPGLEAASGYTF.

CDR3: CASSLSGQRIDINTEAFF. The DNA for the CDR3 is TGTGCCAGCAGTTTATCGGGACAGAGGATCGATATTAACACTGAAGCTTTCTTT. The V gene is TRBV27, the J gene TRBJ1-1; 7 nucleotides match TRBD1. The V gene end was trimmed by 0 bases and the J gene end by 2 bases; junction bases not matched to a gene: 12. CDR1 and CDR2 from the germline V gene are MNHEY and SMNVEV (reference sequence). This CDR3 region has 18 residues.

The chain has TRBV7-9 and TRBJ2-1, with 11 bases aligning to TRBD2. The trim removed 4 bases at V and 6 bases at J, leaving 11 bases unmatched. The germline CDR1 and CDR2 sequences are SEHNR and FQNEAQ (reference sequence). The CDR3 runs 17 residues. The CDR3 here is CASSSILAGVLFNEQFF. CDR3 bases: TGTGCCAGCAGCTCCATACTAGCGGGAGTTTTATTCAATGAGCAGTTCTTC.

This sequence joins TRBV5-5 and TRBJ2-7, with D perhaps assigned TRBD1 or TRBD2 (5 bases each). V was shortened by 5 bases and J by 6 bases, with 9 bases between the two germline ends. CDR3 length: 11 amino acids. CDR1 and CDR2 (germline): SGHKS, YYEKEE (reference sequence). The CDR3 DNA is TGTGCCAGCAGGAAGGGGAGCGAGCAGTACTTC. Translating gives CASRKGSEQYF.

The chain employs TRBV7-8 and TRBJ2-5, with D perhaps matching TRBD2 (6 bases). There are 15 residues in the CDR3. The V end lost 1 base, the J end lost 3 bases, and 12 bases lay between the germline ends. In germline, CDR1 is SGHVS, CDR2 FQNEAQ. In DNA, the CDR3 is TGTGCCAGCAGCTTAGGCGCGGGGACTGAAGAGACCCAGTACTTC. The encoded protein is CASSLGAGTEETQYF.